Listed below are T cell receptor beta chains from one sample, sequenced in a study of CD8 T cells in Susac syndrome. TCRdb ran MiXCR on the immunoSEQ multiplex PCR reads and lists one entry per CDR3 protein. The repertoire holds roughly 130,000 distinct CDR3 sequences, about 95% seen once, with approximately 0.11% in the top ten. Sequencing input: CD4+ T cells from PBMCs. The origin of the receptors is a human donor with multiple sclerosis. The CDR3 runs from the conserved cysteine through the conserved F or W. The D gene is left open where the match is weak. Part of the rows lack a size; the others show once, few, many or a class for expanded clones.

DNA,CDR3,V,D,J,size
TGTGCCAGCAGTGACTACGGGTTGAGCAATCAGCCCCAGCATTTT,CASSDYGLSNQPQHF,TRBV2,-,TRBJ1-5,-
TGCGCCAGCAGCCAAGATGGGAAGGGTTATGAGCAGTTCTTC,CASSQDGKGYEQFF,TRBV4-1,-,TRBJ2-1,-
TGTGCCAGCAGTCCGTCGACAGGTGGGGGGCAGTTCTTC,CASSPSTGGGQFF,TRBV12-3/TRBV12-4,-,TRBJ2-1,-
TGTGCCAGCAGCCCGGTTTTACAAAGCCAGGAGACCCAGTACTTC,CASSPVLQSQETQYF,TRBV7-2,-,TRBJ2-5,-
TGTGCCAACCATGACAGGGTAGGCGGCTACACCTTC,CANHDRVGGYTF,TRBV5-4,TRBD1,TRBJ1-2,-
TGCGCCAGCAGCCCAGATGGGACGCTCTACGAGCAGTACTTC,CASSPDGTLYEQYF,TRBV5-1,-,TRBJ2-7,-
TGTGCCAGCAGGCCCCAGGGCTCTGAAGCTTTCTTT,CASRPQGSEAFF,TRBV28,-,TRBJ1-1,-
TGTGCCAGCAGCTACGGAACCGTAGGGACCCAGTACTTC,CASSYGTVGTQYF,TRBV7-2,-,TRBJ2-5,-
TGCAGTGCTAGAGGGACAGGGAACTACAATGAGCAGTTCTTC,CSARGTGNYNEQFF,TRBV20-1,TRBD1,TRBJ2-1,-
TGCAGTGCTAGATACTCGGGCCCCAGAGCTAATGAGCAGTTCTTC,CSARYSGPRANEQFF,TRBV20-1,-,TRBJ2-1,once
TGCAGTGCTATAGGCTTCACCAACACAGATACGCAGTATTTT,CSAIGFTNTDTQYF,TRBV20-1,-,TRBJ2-3,-
TGCGCCAGCAGCCAAGAGTCCGGGACCACTCAGCCCCAGCATTTT,CASSQESGTTQPQHF,TRBV4-1,-,TRBJ1-5,-